This T cell receptor beta chain originates from a study of healthy donors' naive CD4 and CD8 T cells. Broader study findings: Negatively charged CDR3s marked CD8+ lineage; positively charged CDR3s marked CD4+ lineage.

On this clonotype: Its specificity is not known.

Each TCR library used around 500 ng of total RNA and a linear amplification protocol. Each CDR3 protein is one row after TCRdb ran MiXCR on the reads. Of 150,000 to 200,000 distinct CDR3 sequences in the sample, around 74% were seen once. Naive CD4+ cells were sorted as CD4+CD8-CD45RO-CD45RA+; naive CD8+ as CD8+CD4-CD45RA+CD27bright. Sequencing used naive CD4+ and CD8+ T cells sorted from blood, pooled from several donors. The origin of this receptor is a pool of human donors in good health; the sample pools cells from several healthy donors.

The DNA of the CDR3 is TGTGCCAGCAGCTTGGGCACTACTAACTATGGCTACACCTTC. Translated: CASSLGTTNYGYTF. The genes are TRBV5-6 and TRBJ1-2; unclear D gene. With 0 bases removed from V and 0 bases from J, the gap between germline ends came to 6 bases. CDR1 and CDR2 (germline): SGHDT, YYEEEE. The CDR3 totals 14 residues.